This TCR beta chain was captured in a study of cytotoxic CD8 clonotypes in ibrutinib-treated CLL. Study as a whole: Of a cohort that held ten to twelve relapsed/refractory and under 16 treatment-naive patients, approximately 18 were IGHV unmutated. Whole-study findings and limits: Under treatment, the uncommon public clonotypes either contracted or remained stable. Baseline-level clonality went beyond age-matched healthy donors and moved in step with circulating CD8+ T-cell counts. Higher clonality was seen at ibrutinib response and a return toward baseline at progression.

The method was immunoSEQ multiplex PCR; TCRdb's version includes in-frame clones alone and lacks a portion of them. The sample carries approximately 92,000 clones, 75% to 80% recorded once. As to this clone: Its target is not known.

The clonotype was recovered from a human donor with chronic lymphocytic leukemia. Sequences were derived from PBMCs, sampled after 24 months of ibrutinib treatment.

The DNA for the CDR3 is TGTGCCAGTAGTACCGACAGGGGCCCCCTGAGCAATCAGCCCCAGCATTTT. Amino acid sequence: CASSTDRGPLSNQPQHF. The genes are TRBV19 and TRBJ1-5; 8 bases are shared with TRBD1. Germline V CDR1 and CDR2: LNHDA, SQIVND (reference sequence). The length of the CDR3 is 17 residues. Trimming cost V 4 bases and J 1 base; bases outside gene matches: 9. The whole variable domain, remainder taken from reference TRBV19 and TRBJ1-5, is DGGITQSPKYLFRKEGQNVTLSCEQNLNHDAMYWYRQDPGQGLRLIYYSQIVNDFQKGDIAEGYSVSREKKESFPLTVTSAQKNPTAFYLCASSTDRGPLSNQPQHFGDGTRLSIL.